This TCR beta chain was found in a study of neurological immune-mediated disorders. The CDR3 is 16 residues long. Germline values: CDR1 SGHVS, CDR2 FQNEAQ. Trimming at V came to 1 base and at J to 4 bases, leaving 9 bases not matched to a gene. TCRdb ran MiXCR on the 5' RACE reads and lists one entry per CDR3 protein. The data show 65,000 to 70,000 distinct CDR3 sequences, over 4% seen once. This clonotype was seen many times. The V gene is TRBV7-8, the J gene TRBJ1-2, with 7 bases that match TRBD1. The material sequenced was PBMCs. This TCR derives from a man aged 45-65 years with multiple sclerosis. The CDR3 is CASSLEGTVRLYGYTF. As DNA, the CDR3 is TGTGCCAGCAGCTTAGAGGGGACAGTTCGCCTCTATGGCTACACCTTC.